The 12 T cell receptor beta chains below all came from one sample that was sequenced in a study of T cell responses to AZD1222 COVID-19 vaccine (dated by TCRdb to the early 2020s). The meaning of the sample's time point label: about 28 days (+/-7) after the second vaccine dose. Receptor libraries were prepared by the immunoSEQ multiplex PCR assay. As stored in TCRdb, this immuneACCESS dataset retains in-frame rearrangements with V and J assigned. A fraction of the clones does not appear; measured against another copy, unresolved V genes explain less than half of the discrepancy, and the remainder lacks a known reason. Within this sample are roughly 180,000 clones, with about 89% of them counted one time only. Of the sample, under 2% is held by the ten largest clones. Sequenced material: peripheral blood, taken 28 days after the second AZD1222 dose. These receptors all come from an adult who received the AZD1222 COVID-19 vaccine.

The V and J genes are TRBV5-1 and TRBJ1-2; D may be TRBD1 (6 bases). The CDR3 has 15 residues. Germline values: CDR1 SGHRS, CDR2 YFSETQ. V lost 0 bases and J 7 bases, leaving 16 bases between the germline ends. The CDR3 coding sequence is TGCGCCAGCAGCTTGGAGGTACAGGGATCGGCTGGCTACACCTTC. It translates to CASSLEVQGSAGYTF.

In this sample, this clone turned up once. This chain uses TRBV7-3 with TRBJ2-1; tentatively, D is TRBD1 (6 bases). V was clipped by 5 bases and J by 0 bases, with 11 bases between them. The CDR3 sequence is 15 residues long. Germline V CDR1 and CDR2: SGHTA, FQGTGA. CDR3 amino acids: CASSDQGSSYNEQFF. The CDR3 coding sequence is TGTGCCAGCAGCGATCAGGGGAGCTCCTACAATGAGCAGTTCTTC.

V gene TRBV6-1 combines with J gene TRBJ1-1, with 7 positions matching TRBD1. Germline CDR1 reads MNHNS; CDR2 reads SASEGT. The trim removed 3 bases at V and 1 base at J, leaving 5 bases unmatched. CDR3 size: 15 residues. The CDR3 DNA follows: TGTGCCAGCAGTGAGACAGGGTGGGAGAACACTGAAGCTTTCTTT. Translating gives CASSETGWENTEAFF.

The genes are TRBV6-5 and TRBJ2-7, with a tentative D call TRBD1 (6 bases). The V and J ends lost 6 bases and 6 bases respectively, with 15 bases between them. CDR3 length: 13 amino acids. Germline loops: CDR1 MNHEY, CDR2 SVGAGI. CDR3 amino acids: CASSMTGIGEQYF. For the CDR3, the DNA is TGTGCCAGCAGCATGACAGGAATCGGCGAGCAGTACTTC.

The chain employs TRBV27 and TRBJ2-2; 8 bases are a match to TRBD1. V shed 4 bases and J 3 bases; nucleotides not matched to a gene: 7. This CDR3 contains 16 residues. Germline loops: CDR1 MNHEY, CDR2 SMNVEV (reference sequence). CDR3 DNA: TGTGCCAGCAGTTATCCACAGGGGGTGGACACCGGGGAGCTGTTTTTT. As protein: CASSYPQGVDTGELFF.

The chain joins TRBV3-1 (or the pseudogene TRBV3-2) to TRBJ2-1, with 7 bases that match TRBD1. This CDR3 contains 13 residues. From germline, CDR1 is LGHDT and CDR2 YNNKEL (reference sequence). The trim removed 6 bases at V and 9 bases at J, leaving 8 bases unmatched. The chain's CDR3 is CASRATGAGEQFF. CDR3 nucleotide sequence: TGTGCCAGCAGGGCAACAGGGGCGGGTGAGCAGTTCTTC.

The chain combines TRBV6-2 or TRBV6-3 with TRBJ2-1, with 8 nucleotides matching TRBD1. V shed 6 bases, J shed 0 bases, and the junction held 13 bases outside the gene matches. Germline V gene data show CDR1 as MNHEY and CDR2 as SVGEGT. The CDR3 totals 18 residues. In nucleotides, the CDR3 is TGTGCCAGCAGGCCTACTCCACGGACAGGGAGCTCCTACAATGAGCAGTTCTTC. Translated: CASRPTPRTGSSYNEQFF.

This chain uses TRBV5-1 with TRBJ2-2; 12 bases fit TRBD2. V shed 3 bases and J 4 bases; nucleotides not matched to a gene: 13. Germline CDR1 and CDR2: SGHRS and YFSETQ. This CDR3 is built from 19 residues. The CDR3 nucleotides read TGCGCCAGCAGCTCCACCGTTCTAGCGGGAGGGGCGACCACCGGGGAGCTGTTTTTT. It yields the protein CASSSTVLAGGATTGELFF.

This chain links TRBV7-9 with TRBJ2-3; weak D call: TRBD2 (5 bases). CDR3 length equals 15 residues. With 5 bases removed from V and 1 base from J, the gap between germline ends came to 13 bases. CDR1 and CDR2 (germline): SEHNR, FQNEAQ (reference sequence). The chain's CDR3 is CASSRESGGTDTQYF. As DNA, the CDR3 is TGTGCCAGCAGCCGGGAATCTGGGGGCACAGATACGCAGTATTTT.

This clone was observed a single time. This chain joins TRBV12-3 or TRBV12-4 and TRBJ1-1; D is possibly TRBD1 (5 bases). V was clipped by 11 bases and J by 10 bases, with 20 bases between them. The CDR3 is 12 residues long. CDR3 nucleotide sequence: TGTGCCCTCCCACCCGGAAGGGACGGAGCTTTCTTT. The encoded protein is CALPPGRDGAFF.

The chain links TRBV15 to TRBJ1-4; D unclear. CDR3 length equals 15 residues. Trimming removed 3 bases from V and 4 bases from J, with 12 bases in between. Per the germline V gene, CDR1 is LNHNV and CDR2 is YYDKDF (reference sequence). CDR3 nucleotides: TGTGCCACCAGCAGGAAGGGCGGGTTTAATGAAAAACTGTTTTTT. The encoded protein is CATSRKGGFNEKLFF.

This chain links TRBV6-9 with TRBJ2-1; D gene unclear. V was pared by 8 bases and J by 7 bases, with 21 bases between. The CDR3 loop spans 15 amino acids. CDR1 MNHGY and CDR2 SVAAGI come from the germline V gene. CDR3 loop: CASCLEPGPPNEQFF. The CDR3 region has the DNA TGTGCCAGCTGCCTAGAACCCGGGCCACCAAATGAGCAGTTCTTC.